This T cell receptor beta chain was sequenced for a study of graft-versus-host responses after intestinal transplantation. Whole-study context: Isolated intestinal, liver-intestinal, or multivisceral transplants were what recipients had.

This clone was detected only once. Its antigen is undetermined. Repertoires were generated with immunoSEQ multiplex PCR, while TCRdb's copy carries only in-frame clones and drops some. The data show roughly 60,000 clones, around 90% seen once. Study-wide results and limits: Some GvH clones appeared in ileal mucosa or blood before recipient bone marrow.

Trimming removed 2 bases from V and 0 bases from J; junction bases left unmatched: 9. This CDR3 is built from 18 residues. The V gene's germline CDR1 is MDHEN and CDR2 SYDVKM. The rearrangement links TRBV28 to TRBJ1-3, with 8 bases fitting TRBD1. This TCR came from a human patient who received an intestinal transplant, so some T cells may come from the graft donor. The source was PBMCs, collected 26 days after transplant. The CDR3 DNA reads as TGTGCCAGCAGTTTAGAAGGACAGGGAAGAATCTCTGGAAACACCATATATTTT. This gives the protein CASSLEGQGRISGNTIYF.